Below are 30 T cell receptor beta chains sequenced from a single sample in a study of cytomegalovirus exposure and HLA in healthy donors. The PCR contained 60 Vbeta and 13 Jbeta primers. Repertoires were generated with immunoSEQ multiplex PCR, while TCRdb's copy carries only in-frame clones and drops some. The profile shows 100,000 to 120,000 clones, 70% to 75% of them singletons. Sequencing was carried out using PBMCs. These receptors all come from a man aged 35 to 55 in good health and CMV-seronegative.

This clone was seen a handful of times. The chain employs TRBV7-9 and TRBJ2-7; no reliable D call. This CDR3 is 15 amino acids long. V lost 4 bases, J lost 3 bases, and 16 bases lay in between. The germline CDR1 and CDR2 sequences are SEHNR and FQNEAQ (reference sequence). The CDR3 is CASSSFRSPDYEQYF. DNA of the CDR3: TGTGCCAGCAGCTCATTTCGTAGCCCAGACTACGAGCAGTACTTC. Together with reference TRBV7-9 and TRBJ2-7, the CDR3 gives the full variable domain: DTGVSQNPRHKITKRGQNVTFRCDPISEHNRLYWYRQTLGQGPEFLTYFQNEAQLEKSRLLSDRFSAERPKGSFSTLEIQRTEQGDSAMYLCASSSFRSPDYEQYFGPGTRLTVT.

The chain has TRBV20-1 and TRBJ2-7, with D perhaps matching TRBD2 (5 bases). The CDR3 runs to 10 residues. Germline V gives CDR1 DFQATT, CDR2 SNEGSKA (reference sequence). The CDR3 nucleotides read TGCAGCGGGGAGTACTACGAGCAGTACTTC. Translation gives CSGEYYEQYF.

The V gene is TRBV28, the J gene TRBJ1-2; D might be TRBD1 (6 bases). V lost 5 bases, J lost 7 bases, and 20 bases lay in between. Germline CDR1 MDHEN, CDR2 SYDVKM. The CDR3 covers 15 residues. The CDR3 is CASSPPGRGGLGYTF. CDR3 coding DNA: TGTGCCAGCAGTCCCCCTGGGAGGGGGGGTCTTGGCTACACCTTC.

The CDR3 DNA reads TGTGCCAGCAGGGGCCTTTCGACCGCGTGGGGCTACACCTTC. Translation gives CASRGLSTAWGYTF. V gene TRBV9 combines with J gene TRBJ1-2; D uncertain. With 5 bases removed from V and 8 bases from J, the gap between germline ends came to 19 bases. This CDR3 is built from 14 residues. CDR1 and CDR2 from the germline V gene are SGDLS and YYNGEE.

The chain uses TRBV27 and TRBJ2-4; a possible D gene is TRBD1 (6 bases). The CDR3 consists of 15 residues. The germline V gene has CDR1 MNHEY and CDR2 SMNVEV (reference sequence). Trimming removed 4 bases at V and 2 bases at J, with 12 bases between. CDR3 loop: CASSSYRAPKNIQYF. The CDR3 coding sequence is TGTGCCAGCAGTTCCTACAGGGCCCCCAAAAACATTCAGTACTTC.

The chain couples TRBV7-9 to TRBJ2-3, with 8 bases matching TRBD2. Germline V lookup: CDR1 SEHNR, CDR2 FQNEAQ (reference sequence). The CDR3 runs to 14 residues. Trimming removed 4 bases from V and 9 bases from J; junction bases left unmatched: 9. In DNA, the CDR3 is TGTGCCAGCAGCTCTCGGACTAGCAAGGGCACGCAGTATTTT. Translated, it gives CASSSRTSKGTQYF. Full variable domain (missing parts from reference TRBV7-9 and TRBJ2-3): DTGVSQNPRHKITKRGQNVTFRCDPISEHNRLYWYRQTLGQGPEFLTYFQNEAQLEKSRLLSDRFSAERPKGSFSTLEIQRTEQGDSAMYLCASSSRTSKGTQYFGPGTRLTVL.

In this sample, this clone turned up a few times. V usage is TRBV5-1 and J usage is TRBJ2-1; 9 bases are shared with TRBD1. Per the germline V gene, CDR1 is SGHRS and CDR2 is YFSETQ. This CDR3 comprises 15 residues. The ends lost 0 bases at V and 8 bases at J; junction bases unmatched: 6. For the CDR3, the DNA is TGCGCCAGCAGCTTGGCGGACAGGGGAGCCGATGAGCAGTTCTTC. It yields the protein CASSLADRGADEQFF.

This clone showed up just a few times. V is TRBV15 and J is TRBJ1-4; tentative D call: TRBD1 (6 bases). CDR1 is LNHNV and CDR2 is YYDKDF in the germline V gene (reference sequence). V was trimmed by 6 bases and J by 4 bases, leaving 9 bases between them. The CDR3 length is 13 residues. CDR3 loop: CATREGGNEKLFF. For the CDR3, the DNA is TGTGCCACCAGAGAAGGGGGTAATGAAAAACTGTTTTTT.

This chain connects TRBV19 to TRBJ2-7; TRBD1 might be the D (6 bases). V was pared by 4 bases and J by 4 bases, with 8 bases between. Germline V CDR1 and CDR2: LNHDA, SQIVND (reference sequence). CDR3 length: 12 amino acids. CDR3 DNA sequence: TGTGCCAGTAGTAAACAGGGTTACGAGCAGTACTTC. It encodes CASSKQGYEQYF. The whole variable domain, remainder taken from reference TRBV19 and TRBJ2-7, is DGGITQSPKYLFRKEGQNVTLSCEQNLNHDAMYWYRQDPGQGLRLIYYSQIVNDFQKGDIAEGYSVSREKKESFPLTVTSAQKNPTAFYLCASSKQGYEQYFGPGTRLTVT.

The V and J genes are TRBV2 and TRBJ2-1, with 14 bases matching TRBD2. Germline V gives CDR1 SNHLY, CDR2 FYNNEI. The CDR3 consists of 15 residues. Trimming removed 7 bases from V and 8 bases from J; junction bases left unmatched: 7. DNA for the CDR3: TGTGCCAGCATCGAAGGGACTAGCGGGAGCTATGAGCAGTTCTTC. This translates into CASIEGTSGSYEQFF.

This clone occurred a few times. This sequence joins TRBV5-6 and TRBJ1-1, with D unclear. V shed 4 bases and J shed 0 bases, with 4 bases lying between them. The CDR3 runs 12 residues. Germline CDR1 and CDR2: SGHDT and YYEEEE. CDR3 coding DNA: TGTGCCAGCAGCCAGATGAACACTGAAGCTTTCTTT. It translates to CASSQMNTEAFF.

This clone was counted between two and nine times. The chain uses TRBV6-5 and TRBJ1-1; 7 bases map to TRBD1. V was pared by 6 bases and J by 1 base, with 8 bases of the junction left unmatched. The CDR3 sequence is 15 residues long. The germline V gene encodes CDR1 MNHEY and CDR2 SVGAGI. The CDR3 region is CASSESDRPNTEAFF. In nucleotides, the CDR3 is TGTGCCAGCAGCGAATCGGACAGGCCGAACACTGAAGCTTTCTTT.

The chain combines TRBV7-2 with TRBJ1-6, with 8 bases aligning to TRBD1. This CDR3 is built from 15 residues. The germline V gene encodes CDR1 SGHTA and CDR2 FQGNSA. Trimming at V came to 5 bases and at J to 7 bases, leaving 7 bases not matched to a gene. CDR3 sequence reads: CASSIRQGRNSPLHF. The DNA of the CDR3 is TGTGCCAGCAGCATTCGACAGGGGAGGAATTCACCCCTCCACTTT.

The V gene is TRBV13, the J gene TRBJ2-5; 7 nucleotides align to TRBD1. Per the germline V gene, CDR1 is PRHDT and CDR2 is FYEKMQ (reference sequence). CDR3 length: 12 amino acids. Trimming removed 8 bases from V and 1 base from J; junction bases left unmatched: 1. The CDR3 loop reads CASGDSQETQYF. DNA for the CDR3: TGTGCCAGCGGGGACAGCCAAGAGACCCAGTACTTC.

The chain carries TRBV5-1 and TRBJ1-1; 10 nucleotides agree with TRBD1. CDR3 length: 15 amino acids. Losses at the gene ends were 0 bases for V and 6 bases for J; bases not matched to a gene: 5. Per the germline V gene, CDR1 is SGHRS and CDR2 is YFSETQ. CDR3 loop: CASSLVQGQGSEAFF. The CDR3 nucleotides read TGCGCCAGCAGCTTGGTCCAGGGACAGGGGTCTGAAGCTTTCTTT.

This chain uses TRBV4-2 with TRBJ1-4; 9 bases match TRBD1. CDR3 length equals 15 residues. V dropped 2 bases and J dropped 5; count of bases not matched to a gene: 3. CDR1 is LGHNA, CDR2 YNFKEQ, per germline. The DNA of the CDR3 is TGTGCCAGCAGCCAAACCGGGACAGGGAATGAAAAACTGTTTTTT. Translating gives CASSQTGTGNEKLFF.

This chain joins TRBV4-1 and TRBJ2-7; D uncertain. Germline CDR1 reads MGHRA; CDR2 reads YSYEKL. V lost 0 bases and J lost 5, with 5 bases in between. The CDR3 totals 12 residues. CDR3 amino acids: CASSQDSDEQYF. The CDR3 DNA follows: TGCGCCAGCAGCCAAGACTCAGACGAGCAGTACTTC.

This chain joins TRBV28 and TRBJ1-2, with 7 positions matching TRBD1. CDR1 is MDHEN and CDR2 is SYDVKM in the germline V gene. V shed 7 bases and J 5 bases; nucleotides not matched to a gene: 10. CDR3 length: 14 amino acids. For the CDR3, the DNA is TGTGCCAGCACTTCGAGGGGGCCACTGTATGGCTACACCTTC. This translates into CASTSRGPLYGYTF.

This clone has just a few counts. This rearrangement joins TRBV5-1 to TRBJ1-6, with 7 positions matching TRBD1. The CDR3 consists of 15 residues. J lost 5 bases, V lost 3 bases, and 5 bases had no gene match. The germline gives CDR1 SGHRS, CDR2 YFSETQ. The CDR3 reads CASSSRGFDNSPLHF. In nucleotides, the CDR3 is TGCGCCAGCAGCTCCAGGGGGTTTGATAATTCACCCCTCCACTTT.

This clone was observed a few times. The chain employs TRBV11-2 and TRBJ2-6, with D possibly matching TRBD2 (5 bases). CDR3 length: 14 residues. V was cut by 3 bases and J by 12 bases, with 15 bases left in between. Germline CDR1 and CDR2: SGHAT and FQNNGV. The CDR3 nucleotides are TGTGCCAGCAGCTTGGGCGGACTGGTTGGCGTCCTGACTTTC. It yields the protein CASSLGGLVGVLTF.

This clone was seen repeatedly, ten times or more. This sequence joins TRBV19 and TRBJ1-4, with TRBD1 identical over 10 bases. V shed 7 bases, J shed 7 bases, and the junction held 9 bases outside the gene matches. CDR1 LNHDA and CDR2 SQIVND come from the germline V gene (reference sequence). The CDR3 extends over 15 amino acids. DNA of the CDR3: TGTGCCAGTACGGCCGGGACAGGGGCGGGTGAAAAACTGTTTTTT. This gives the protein CASTAGTGAGEKLFF.

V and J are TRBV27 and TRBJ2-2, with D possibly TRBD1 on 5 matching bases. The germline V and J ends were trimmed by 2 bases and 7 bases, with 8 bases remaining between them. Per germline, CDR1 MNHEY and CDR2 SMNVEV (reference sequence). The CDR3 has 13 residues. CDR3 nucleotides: TGTGCCAGCAGTTTACAGGGTCACGGGGAGCTGTTTTTT. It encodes CASSLQGHGELFF.

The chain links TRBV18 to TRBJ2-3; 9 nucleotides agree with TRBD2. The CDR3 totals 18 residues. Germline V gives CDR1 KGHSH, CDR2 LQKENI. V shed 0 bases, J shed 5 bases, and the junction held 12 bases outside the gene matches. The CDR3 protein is CASSPPSGGPLTRDTQYF. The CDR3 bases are TGTGCCAGCTCACCACCAAGCGGGGGGCCCCTCACGAGAGATACGCAGTATTTT.

The CDR3 is CASSIPLAGAPDTQYF. The CDR3 bases are TGTGCCAGTAGTATACCTTTAGCGGGAGCGCCAGATACGCAGTATTTT. The gene calls are TRBV19 and TRBJ2-3; 9 bases line up with TRBD2. The CDR3 is 16 residues long. Germline V gene lookup returns CDR1 LNHDA and CDR2 SQIVND (reference sequence). Trimming removed 2 bases from V and 4 bases from J; junction bases left unmatched: 7.

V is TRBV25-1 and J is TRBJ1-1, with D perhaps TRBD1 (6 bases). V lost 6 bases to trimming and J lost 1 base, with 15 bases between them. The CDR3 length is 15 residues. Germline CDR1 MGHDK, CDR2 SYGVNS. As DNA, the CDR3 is TGTGCCAGCAGCCCCCGGGACACGCCGAACACTGAAGCTTTCTTT. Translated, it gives CASSPRDTPNTEAFF. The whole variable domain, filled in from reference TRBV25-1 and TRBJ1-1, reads EADIYQTPRYLVIGTGKKITLECSQTMGHDKMYWYQQDPGMELHLIHYSYGVNSTEKGDLSSESTVSRIRTEHFPLTLESARPSHTSQYLCASSPRDTPNTEAFFGQGTRLTVV.

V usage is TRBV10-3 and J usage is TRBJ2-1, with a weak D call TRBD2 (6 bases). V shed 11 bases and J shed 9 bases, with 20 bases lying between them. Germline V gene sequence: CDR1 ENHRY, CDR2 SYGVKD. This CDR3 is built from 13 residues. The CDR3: CASGRASDPEQFF. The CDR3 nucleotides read TGTGCCTCGGGGCGGGCTAGCGACCCTGAGCAGTTCTTC.

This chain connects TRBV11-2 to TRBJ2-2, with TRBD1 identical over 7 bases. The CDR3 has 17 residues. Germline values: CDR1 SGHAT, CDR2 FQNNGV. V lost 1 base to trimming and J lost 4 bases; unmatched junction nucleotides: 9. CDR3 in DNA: TGTGCCAGCAGCTTAGGAGGTCGTGGACAGGTCACCGGGGAGCTGTTTTTT. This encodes CASSLGGRGQVTGELFF.

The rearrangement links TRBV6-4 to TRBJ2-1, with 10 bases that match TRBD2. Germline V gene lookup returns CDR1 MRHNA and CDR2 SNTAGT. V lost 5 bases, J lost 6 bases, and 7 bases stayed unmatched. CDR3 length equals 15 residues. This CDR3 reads CASSISGGAVNEQFF. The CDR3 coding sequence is TGTGCCAGCAGTATCAGCGGGGGGGCCGTCAATGAGCAGTTCTTC.

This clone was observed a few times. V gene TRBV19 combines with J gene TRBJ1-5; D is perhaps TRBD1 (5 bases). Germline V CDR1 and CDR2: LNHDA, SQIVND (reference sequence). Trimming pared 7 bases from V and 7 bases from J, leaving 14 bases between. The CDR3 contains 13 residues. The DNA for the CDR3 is TGTGCCAGTACCGCGAACTGGGGCCAGCCCCAGCATTTT. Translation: CASTANWGQPQHF.

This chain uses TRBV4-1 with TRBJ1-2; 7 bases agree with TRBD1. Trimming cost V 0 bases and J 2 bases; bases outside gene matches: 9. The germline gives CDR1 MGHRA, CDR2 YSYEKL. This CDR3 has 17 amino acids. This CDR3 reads CASSQDLLQGVNYGYTF. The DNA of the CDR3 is TGCGCCAGCAGCCAAGATTTGTTGCAGGGGGTGAACTATGGCTACACCTTC.